This TCR beta chain was sequenced for a study of siplizumab effects on memory and regulatory T cells. Findings and caveats of the study: The authors could not assign a naive or memory phenotype to roughly 75-97% of proliferating CD4+ or CD8+ clones.

The CDR3 has 15 residues. V was clipped by 2 bases and J by 4 bases; unmatched bases: 8. Germline lookup yields CDR1 SGDLS and CDR2 YYNGEE. Note on this clone: Antigen: not known.

Assays captured around 97,000 TCR templates per sample. Sequenced by immunoSEQ multiplex PCR; TCRdb stores in-frame clones only, minus some. The data contain about 120,000 clones, approximately 92% of them singletons. The clonotype originates from a human donor in good health. This chain links TRBV9 with TRBJ2-5; 7 bases agree with TRBD1. The sequenced sample consisted of non-Treg CD4+ T cells sorted from blood. The CDR3 DNA reads TGTGCCAGCAGCGTCGCGACAGGGATGATAGAGACCCAGTACTTC. Its translation is CASSVATGMIETQYF.